Listed below are T cell receptor beta chains from one sample, sequenced in a study of blood T cell repertoires in COVID-19. Sequencing used immunoSEQ multiplex PCR; TCRdb keeps in-frame clones, though not all of them. Here the sample spans approximately 150,000 clones, 81% being singletons. Sequencing was done on a sample of peripheral blood. The receptors shown here come from a human donor in a cohort sampled during active COVID-19. Both conserved end residues are part of each CDR3. D genes are given only for firm matches. Clone size appears in some rows only: once, few, many, or a class for an expanded clone.

clone size | D gene | J gene | V gene | CDR3 protein | CDR3 DNA
NA | NA | TRBJ2-7 | TRBV6-1 | CASSEEGSAAHEQYF | TGTGCCAGCAGTGAAGAAGGTAGCGCAGCTCACGAGCAGTACTTC
NA | NA | TRBJ2-1 | TRBV5-1 | CASSLVAAETNNEQFF | TGCGCCAGCAGCTTGGTGGCAGCGGAGACCAACAATGAGCAGTTCTTC
NA | TRBD1 | TRBJ1-5 | TRBV19 | CASSRGQGGRNQPQHF | TGTGCCAGTAGTAGGGGACAGGGGGGACGCAATCAGCCCCAGCATTTT
NA | TRBD2 | TRBJ2-1 | TRBV20-1 | CSASPPEGLVYNEQFF | TGCAGTGCTAGTCCTCCGGAGGGACTAGTGTACAATGAGCAGTTCTTC
NA | NA | TRBJ2-6 | TRBV5-1 | CASSLSPGLAVSGANVLTF | TGCGCCAGCAGCTTGTCACCGGGACTGGCGGTCTCTGGGGCCAACGTCCTGACTTTC
NA | NA | TRBJ2-3 | TRBV15 | CATSTGGRESTDTQYF | TGTGCCACCAGCACCGGGGGGCGGGAAAGCACAGATACGCAGTATTTT
few | NA | TRBJ2-1 | TRBV6-2/TRBV6-3 | CASSYSGQSYNEQFF | TGTGCCAGCAGTTACTCAGGACAGAGCTACAATGAGCAGTTCTTC
NA | NA | TRBJ2-1 | TRBV10-3 | CAISTLHYRVGSSYNEQFF | TGTGCCATCAGTACCCTCCATTACAGGGTAGGGAGCTCCTACAATGAGCAGTTCTTC
NA | NA | TRBJ1-1 | TRBV2 | CASSVERNTEAFF | TGTGCCAGCAGTGTAGAGAGGAACACTGAAGCTTTCTTT
NA | TRBD2 | TRBJ2-7 | TRBV19 | CASSMGGSSYEQYF | TGTGCCAGTTCAATGGGGGGGAGCTCCTACGAGCAGTACTTC
once | TRBD1 | TRBJ2-7 | TRBV7-2 | CASSLGDSSLSYEQYF | TGTGCCAGCAGCTTAGGGGACAGCTCACTTTCCTACGAGCAGTACTTC
NA | TRBD1 | TRBJ2-7 | TRBV11-2 | CASSTGGYEQYF | TGTGCCAGCAGCACAGGGGGTTACGAGCAGTACTTC
NA | NA | TRBJ1-4 | TRBV7-2 | CASSTNRATNEKLFF | TGTGCCAGCAGCACCAACAGGGCAACTAATGAAAAACTGTTTTTT
NA | NA | TRBJ1-1 | TRBV2 | CASSWQGQNTEAFF | TGTGCCAGCAGTTGGCAGGGGCAAAACACTGAAGCTTTCTTT
NA | NA | TRBJ2-7 | TRBV7-2 | CASSLEPRPYYEQYF | TGTGCCAGCAGCTTAGAACCTAGGCCTTACTACGAGCAGTACTTC
NA | NA | TRBJ1-1 | TRBV11-3 | CASSLNGKNTEAFF | TGTGCCAGCAGCTTAAACGGGAAGAACACTGAAGCTTTCTTT
few | NA | TRBJ1-6 | TRBV9 | CASSGETGYNSPLHF | TGTGCCAGCAGCGGTGAGACGGGTTATAATTCACCCCTCCACTTT
NA | NA | TRBJ2-2 | TRBV11-2 | CASSLEFQTNTGELFF | TGTGCCAGCAGCTTAGAGTTCCAAACAAACACCGGGGAGCTGTTTTTT
NA | NA | TRBJ2-7 | TRBV28 | CASSLLQRVAEQYF | TGTGCCAGCAGTTTATTGCAGCGAGTTGCCGAGCAGTACTTC
NA | TRBD1 | TRBJ1-6 | TRBV27 | CASRLNRGQGNSPLHF | TGTGCCAGCAGGCTTAACCGGGGACAGGGGAATTCACCCCTCCACTTT
NA | TRBD1 | TRBJ2-7 | TRBV28 | CASRGTGSYEQYF | TGTGCCAGCAGAGGGACAGGCTCCTACGAGCAGTACTTC
once | NA | TRBJ2-5 | TRBV24-1 | CATRGNQETQYF | TGTGCCACCCGGGGGAACCAAGAGACCCAGTACTTC
few | TRBD1 | TRBJ1-5 | TRBV7-9 | CASSQGTASNQPQHF | TGTGCCAGCAGTCAAGGGACAGCCAGCAATCAGCCCCAGCATTTT
NA | TRBD2 | TRBJ2-3 | TRBV7-9 | CASRPTSGSTDTQYF | TGTGCCAGCAGGCCGACTAGCGGGAGTACAGATACGCAGTATTTT
once | TRBD2 | TRBJ2-3 | TRBV28 | CASSLGGRADTQYF | TGTGCCAGCAGCCTTGGCGGGAGGGCAGATACGCAGTATTTT
NA | NA | TRBJ1-3 | TRBV5-6 | CASSQAGASSGNTIYF | TGTGCCAGCAGCCAGGCGGGGGCTAGCTCTGGAAACACCATATATTTT
few | NA | TRBJ2-7 | TRBV14 | CASSQQSGVAYEQYF | TGTGCCAGCAGCCAACAATCGGGAGTCGCCTACGAGCAGTACTTC
NA | TRBD1 | TRBJ2-1 | TRBV5-8 | CASSLGDRVVNEQFF | TGTGCCAGCAGCTTGGGGGACAGGGTGGTCAATGAGCAGTTCTTC
few | TRBD2 | TRBJ2-1 | TRBV28 | CASSSTHGTSGYNEQFF | TGTGCCAGCAGTTCAACACACGGGACTAGCGGTTACAATGAGCAGTTCTTC
NA | NA | TRBJ1-2 | TRBV25-1 | CASSEYRQGRYGYTF | TGTGCCAGCAGTGAATATCGGCAGGGTCGCTATGGCTACACCTTC
NA | NA | TRBJ2-7 | TRBV20-1 | CSAKGSYEQYF | TGCAGTGCTAAAGGGAGTTACGAGCAGTACTTC
few | TRBD1 | TRBJ2-7 | TRBV27 | CASKMDRGGEEYF | TGTGCCAGCAAAATGGACAGGGGAGGGGAGGAGTACTTC
few | TRBD2 | TRBJ2-3 | TRBV28 | CASSLGAASGRDTQYF | TGTGCCAGCAGTTTGGGGGCGGCTAGCGGGAGAGATACGCAGTATTTT
NA | TRBD1 | TRBJ1-1 | TRBV5-4 | CASSLGLGQGNTEAFF | TGTGCCAGCAGCTTGGGGCTGGGACAGGGGAACACTGAAGCTTTCTTT
NA | TRBD1 | TRBJ1-1 | TRBV5-5 | CASSPLYGTANTEAFF | TGTGCCAGCAGCCCCCTTTATGGGACAGCGAACACTGAAGCTTTCTTT
NA | TRBD2 | TRBJ2-7 | TRBV14 | CASSQASWPAGVHEQYF | TGTGCCAGCAGCCAAGCGTCTTGGCCAGCGGGAGTCCACGAGCAGTACTTC
NA | TRBD2 | TRBJ2-7 | TRBV6-2/TRBV6-3 | CASSRGTSGRARLYEQYF | TGTGCCAGCAGTCGCGGGACTAGCGGGAGGGCCCGTCTGTACGAGCAGTACTTC
NA | TRBD2 | TRBJ2-5 | TRBV9 | CASSVEGTSEETQYF | TGTGCCAGCAGCGTAGAGGGGACTAGCGAAGAGACCCAGTACTTC
once | TRBD1 | TRBJ1-5 | TRBV18 | CASSRTGGNQPQHF | TGTGCCAGCTCTCGTACAGGGGGCAATCAGCCCCAGCATTTT
NA | NA | TRBJ2-2 | TRBV14 | CASSQELANTGELFF | TGTGCCAGCAGCCAAGAACTCGCCAACACCGGGGAGCTGTTTTTT
NA | TRBD1 | TRBJ1-5 | TRBV19 | CASSIARTGGSVQPQHF | TGTGCCAGTAGTATAGCCAGGACAGGGGGCTCGGTTCAGCCCCAGCATTTT
NA | TRBD1 | TRBJ1-1 | TRBV4-3 | CASSRDRGGVDTEAFF | TGCGCCAGCAGCCGGGACAGGGGAGGGGTAGACACTGAAGCTTTCTTT
NA | TRBD1 | TRBJ1-5 | TRBV2 | CASSSDRAGNQPQHF | TGTGCCAGCAGTTCCGACAGGGCGGGCAATCAGCCCCAGCATTTT
NA | NA | TRBJ2-3 | TRBV28 | CASRLQGGADTQYF | TGTGCCAGCAGATTACAAGGCGGAGCAGATACGCAGTATTTT
NA | TRBD2 | TRBJ2-4 | TRBV7-8 | CASSETSGRLKKYF | TGTGCCAGCAGCGAGACTAGCGGGAGGCTGAAAAAGTACTTC
once | TRBD1 | TRBJ2-4 | TRBV5-5 | CASSLQGAGKNIQYF | TGTGCCAGCAGCTTGCAGGGGGCCGGCAAAAACATTCAGTACTTC
NA | NA | TRBJ1-5 | TRBV20-1 | CSASSRVNSNQPQHF | TGCAGTGCTAGTTCGAGGGTTAATAGCAATCAGCCCCAGCATTTT
NA | NA | TRBJ1-2 | TRBV5-5 | CASSSRTLGGHGYTF | TGTGCCAGCAGCTCCCGAACCCTCGGGGGGCACGGCTACACCTTC
NA | NA | TRBJ1-1 | TRBV7-9 | CASSPNLYTDMNTEAFF | TGTGCCAGCAGCCCAAACTTATACACCGACATGAACACTGAAGCTTTCTTT
NA | TRBD1 | TRBJ1-5 | TRBV4-3 | CASSQGWDRINQPQHF | TGCGCCAGCAGCCAAGGATGGGACAGGATCAATCAGCCCCAGCATTTT
NA | TRBD1 | TRBJ1-4 | TRBV19 | CASSPPQGAREKLFF | TGTGCCAGTAGTCCTCCGCAGGGGGCCCGCGAAAAACTGTTTTTT
NA | NA | TRBJ2-7 | TRBV27 | CASSLSLPYEQYF | TGTGCCAGCAGTCTCTCCCTTCCCTACGAGCAGTACTTC
NA | TRBD2 | TRBJ2-7 | TRBV7-9 | CASSLTSGSFPDF | TGTGCCAGCAGCCTGACTAGCGGGAGTTTCCCCGACTTC
NA | TRBD2 | TRBJ2-7 | TRBV10-3 | CAISELAASYEQYF | TGTGCCATCAGTGAACTAGCGGCCTCCTACGAGCAGTACTTC